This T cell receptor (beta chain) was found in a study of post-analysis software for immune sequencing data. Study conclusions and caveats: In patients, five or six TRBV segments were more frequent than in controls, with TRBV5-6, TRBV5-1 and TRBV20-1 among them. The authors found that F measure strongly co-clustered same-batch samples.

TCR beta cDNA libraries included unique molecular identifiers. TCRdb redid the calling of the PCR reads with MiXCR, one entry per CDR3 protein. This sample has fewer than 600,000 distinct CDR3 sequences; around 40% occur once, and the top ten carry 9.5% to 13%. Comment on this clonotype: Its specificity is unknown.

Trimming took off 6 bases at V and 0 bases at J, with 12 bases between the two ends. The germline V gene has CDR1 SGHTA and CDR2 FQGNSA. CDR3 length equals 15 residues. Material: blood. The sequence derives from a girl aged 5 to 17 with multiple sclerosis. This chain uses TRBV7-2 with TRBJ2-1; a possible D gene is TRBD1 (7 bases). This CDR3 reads CASRRGTVSYNEQFF. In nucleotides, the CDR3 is TGTGCCAGCAGGCGCGGGACAGTCTCCTACAATGAGCAGTTCTTC.